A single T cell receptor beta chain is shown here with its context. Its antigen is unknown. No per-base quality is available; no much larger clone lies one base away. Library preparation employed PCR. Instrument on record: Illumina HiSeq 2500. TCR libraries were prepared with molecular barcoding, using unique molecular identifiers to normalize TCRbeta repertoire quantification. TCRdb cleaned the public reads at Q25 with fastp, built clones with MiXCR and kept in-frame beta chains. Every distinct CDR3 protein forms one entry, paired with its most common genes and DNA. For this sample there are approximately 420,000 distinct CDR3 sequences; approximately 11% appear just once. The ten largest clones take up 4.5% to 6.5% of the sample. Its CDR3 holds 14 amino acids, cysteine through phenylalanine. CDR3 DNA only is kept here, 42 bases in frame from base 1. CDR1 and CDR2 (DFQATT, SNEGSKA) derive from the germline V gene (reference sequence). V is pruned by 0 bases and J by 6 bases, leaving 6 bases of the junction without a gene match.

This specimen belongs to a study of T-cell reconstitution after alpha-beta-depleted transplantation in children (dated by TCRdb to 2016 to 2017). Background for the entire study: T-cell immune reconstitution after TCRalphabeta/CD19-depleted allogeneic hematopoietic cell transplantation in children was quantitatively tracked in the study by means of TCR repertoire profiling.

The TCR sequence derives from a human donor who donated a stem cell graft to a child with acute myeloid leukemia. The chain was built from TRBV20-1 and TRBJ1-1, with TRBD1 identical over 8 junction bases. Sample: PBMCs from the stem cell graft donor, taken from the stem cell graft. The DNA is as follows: TGCAGTGCTAGAGATTTTGGACAGGGTCCTGAAGCTTTCTTT. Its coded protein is CSARDFGQGPEAFF.